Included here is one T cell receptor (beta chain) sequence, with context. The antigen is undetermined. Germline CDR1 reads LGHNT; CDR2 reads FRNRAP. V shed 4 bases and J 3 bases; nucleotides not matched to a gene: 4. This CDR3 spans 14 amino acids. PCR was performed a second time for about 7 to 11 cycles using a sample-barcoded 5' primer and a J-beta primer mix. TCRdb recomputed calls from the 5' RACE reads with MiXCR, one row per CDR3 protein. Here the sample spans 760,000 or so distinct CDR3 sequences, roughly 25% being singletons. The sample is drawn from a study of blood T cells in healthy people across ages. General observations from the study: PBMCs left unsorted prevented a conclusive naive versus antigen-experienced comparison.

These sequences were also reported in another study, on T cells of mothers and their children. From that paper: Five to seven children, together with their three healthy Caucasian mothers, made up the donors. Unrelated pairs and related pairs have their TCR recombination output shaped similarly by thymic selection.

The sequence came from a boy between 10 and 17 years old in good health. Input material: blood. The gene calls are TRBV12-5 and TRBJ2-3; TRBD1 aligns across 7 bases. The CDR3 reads CASGSQGRTDTQYF. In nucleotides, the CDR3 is TGTGCTAGTGGTTCACAGGGGCGGACAGATACGCAGTATTTT.